Following are 26 T cell receptor beta chains from one sample sequenced in a study of control samples from healthy donors and cancer patients. Generated by immunoSEQ multiplex PCR, the TCRdb table keeps only in-frame clones and is missing some. The data show 95,000 to 150,000 clones, roughly nine tenths seen once. Material: blood. The source of these receptors is a young woman in good health.

The V gene is TRBV2, the J gene TRBJ2-3; no firm D call. The CDR3 spans 11 residues. Deletions cut 5 bases from V and 7 bases from J, with 7 bases between. The germline CDR1 and CDR2 sequences are SNHLY and FYNNEI. CDR3 in amino acids: CASSPRHTQYF. The DNA for the CDR3 is TGTGCCAGCAGTCCCCGGCATACGCAGTATTTT.

In its sample, this clone was seen once. This chain uses TRBV5-1 with TRBJ2-7, with D possibly being TRBD1 (5 bases). The CDR3 consists of 14 residues. Trimming stripped 1 base from V and 4 bases from J, with 12 bases between. Germline assignment: CDR1 SGHRS and CDR2 YFSETQ. The chain's CDR3 is CASSLRQGPYEQYF. The CDR3, as DNA: TGCGCCAGCAGCTTGAGGCAGGGTCCTTACGAGCAGTACTTC.

The CDR3 nucleotides are TGTGCCAGCTCTACGGGGGTAGACACTGAAGCTTTCTTT. Its protein product is CASSTGVDTEAFF. V usage is TRBV18 and J usage is TRBJ1-1; possible D gene TRBD1, 5 bases. CDR1 is KGHSH, CDR2 LQKENI, per germline. V lost 6 bases, J lost 3 bases, and 11 bases lay in between. The CDR3 loop spans 13 amino acids.

The J gene is TRBJ1-5, the V gene TRBV27; possible D gene TRBD1, 5 bases. With 5 bases removed from V and 4 bases from J, the gap between germline ends came to 9 bases. This CDR3 has 13 residues. Germline V gives CDR1 MNHEY, CDR2 SMNVEV (reference sequence). The CDR3 protein is CASSGGRNQPQHF. The CDR3 DNA reads TGTGCCAGCAGTGGGGGGAGGAATCAGCCCCAGCATTTT.

The chain is built from TRBV28 and TRBJ2-4, with a weak D call TRBD1 (5 bases). Germline CDR1 MDHEN, CDR2 SYDVKM. The V gene lost 5 bases and the J gene lost 0 bases, with 17 bases spanning the gap. The CDR3 is 17 residues long. As DNA, the CDR3 is TGTGCCAGCAGTCCTCAGGACAATTACCCAGCCAAAAACATTCAGTACTTC. This translates into CASSPQDNYPAKNIQYF.

This chain uses TRBV28 with TRBJ2-1; D unclear. The CDR3 runs to 13 residues. The germline V gene has CDR1 MDHEN and CDR2 SYDVKM. V dropped 11 bases and J dropped 0 bases, with 11 bases sitting between them. The CDR3 nucleotides are TGTGCCTACTCTTCCTACTCCTACAATGAGCAGTTCTTC. Translation gives CAYSSYSYNEQFF.

The rearrangement uses TRBV27 and TRBJ1-1; 8 bases align to TRBD1. The CDR3 consists of 15 residues. The V segment lost 4 bases and the J segment 5 bases; nucleotides outside the gene matches: 9. The V gene's germline CDR1 is MNHEY and CDR2 SMNVEV (reference sequence). The CDR3 here is CASSSPTRGPTEAFF. CDR3 nucleotide sequence: TGTGCCAGCAGTTCGCCCACCAGGGGGCCTACTGAAGCTTTCTTT.

The rearrangement joins TRBV12-3 or TRBV12-4 to TRBJ1-2; the D gene is possibly TRBD1 (5 bases). This CDR3 has 13 amino acids. Trimming left V 3 bases short and J 4 bases short, with 9 bases between. CDR3 protein: CASSLGVSYGYTF. The CDR3 DNA follows: TGTGCCAGCAGTTTGGGGGTATCCTATGGCTACACCTTC.

The J gene is TRBJ2-1, the V gene TRBV3-1 (or the pseudogene TRBV3-2); D may be TRBD2 (6 bases). The CDR3 totals 14 residues. Trimming pared 4 bases from V and 9 bases from J, leaving 16 bases between. Germline-derived CDR1 and CDR2 are LGHDT and YNNKEL (reference sequence). The CDR3 DNA sequence: TGTGCCAGCAGCCCCGAAATGGGACTCCCTGAGCAGTTCTTC. It codes for CASSPEMGLPEQFF.

This clone has only one observation. The rearrangement uses TRBV6-9 and TRBJ2-7; TRBD2 matches at 7 bases. V was pared by 3 bases and J by 2 bases, with 13 bases of the junction left unmatched. Germline loops: CDR1 MNHGY, CDR2 SVAAGI. This CDR3 has 17 amino acids. DNA of the CDR3: TGTGCCAGCAGTTACCGTCCGTTAAGCGGGACCCCCTACGAGCAGTACTTC. The encoded protein is CASSYRPLSGTPYEQYF.

This chain connects TRBV7-9 to TRBJ1-1, with D possibly matching TRBD1 (6 bases). This CDR3 has 13 amino acids. From germline, CDR1 is SEHNR and CDR2 FQNEAQ (reference sequence). V dropped 1 base and J dropped 4 bases, with 7 bases sitting between them. The CDR3 here is CASSLGGPTEAFF. The CDR3, as DNA: TGTGCCAGCAGCTTAGGGGGGCCCACTGAAGCTTTCTTT.

The chain links TRBV5-1 to TRBJ2-5; D could derive from TRBD1 or TRBD2 (5 bases each). V was clipped by 4 bases and J by 3 bases, with 19 bases between them. CDR3 length: 16 residues. Germline V gene lookup returns CDR1 SGHRS and CDR2 YFSETQ. The chain's CDR3 is CASSPTVGGWEETQYF. CDR3 sequence (DNA): TGCGCCAGCAGCCCGACTGTTGGGGGATGGGAAGAGACCCAGTACTTC.

This clone was seen only once. The CDR3 loop reads CASSPTGYYYEQYF. The DNA for the CDR3 is TGTGCCAGTAGCCCGACAGGGTATTACTACGAGCAGTACTTC. The chain has TRBV19 and TRBJ2-7, with TRBD1 matching 7 bases. Germline values: CDR1 LNHDA, CDR2 SQIVND (reference sequence). Trimming cost V 6 bases and J 3 bases; bases outside gene matches: 8. CDR3 length equals 14 residues.

The chain combines TRBV10-1 with TRBJ1-1; TRBD1 aligns across 7 bases. Germline CDR1 and CDR2: WNHNN and SYGVQD (reference sequence). The CDR3 sequence is 13 residues long. The ends lost 6 bases at V and 5 bases at J; junction bases unmatched: 6. The CDR3 here is CASRSQGGTEAFF. CDR3 DNA: TGCGCCAGCAGATCTCAGGGGGGGACTGAAGCTTTCTTT.

This chain joins TRBV5-6 and TRBJ2-3; D unclear. The CDR3 extends over 16 amino acids. V lost 0 bases and J 1 base, leaving 12 bases between the germline ends. CDR1 SGHDT and CDR2 YYEEEE come from the germline V gene. The CDR3 nucleotides are TGTGCCAGCAGCTTGGAGTTAGGGTCCCGCACAGATACGCAGTATTTT. Translated: CASSLELGSRTDTQYF.

In its sample, this clone was seen once. The rearrangement uses TRBV6-1 and TRBJ1-2; no definite D call. Deletions cut 2 bases from V and 5 bases from J, with 9 bases between. The length of the CDR3 is 13 residues. Germline V gives CDR1 MNHNS, CDR2 SASEGT. Here the CDR3 DNA reads TGTGCCAGCAGTGAAAATCAGGCTTATGGCTACACCTTC. The encoded protein is CASSENQAYGYTF.

This clone occurred a few times. The chain recombines TRBV28 with TRBJ2-1, with 7 bases lining up with TRBD1. The CDR3 has 11 amino acids. The V gene's germline CDR1 is MDHEN and CDR2 SYDVKM. CDR3 in DNA: TGTGTCACCGGAGACAGGGATGAGCAGTTCTTC. Translated: CVTGDRDEQFF.

This clone was found once. The chain couples TRBV7-2 to TRBJ1-1; no firm D call. CDR1 and CDR2 from the germline V gene are SGHTA and FQGNSA. This CDR3 spans 13 amino acids. Trimming took 1 base from V and 0 from J, leaving 3 bases between them. CDR3 protein: CASSLGMNTEAFF. In DNA form, the CDR3 reads TGTGCCAGCAGCTTAGGCATGAACACTGAAGCTTTCTTT.

This clone is a singleton in its sample. The chain is built from TRBV18 and TRBJ2-1; 8 bases map to TRBD2. V lost 3 bases to trimming and J lost 4 bases; unmatched junction nucleotides: 5. The CDR3 is 15 residues long. Germline V lookup: CDR1 KGHSH, CDR2 LQKENI. The CDR3 coding sequence is TGTGCCAGCTCACCCGGGACTAGGAAGTACAATGAGCAGTTCTTC. This gives the protein CASSPGTRKYNEQFF.

The rearrangement links TRBV28 to TRBJ2-5; 9 positions match TRBD2. Germline CDR1 is MDHEN and CDR2 is SYDVKM. V lost 3 bases and J lost 10; bases outside the gene matches: 18. This CDR3 is 17 amino acids long. The CDR3 reads CASSFRRSGTSPRDQYF. CDR3 sequence (DNA): TGTGCCAGCAGTTTCCGTCGCTCCGGGACTAGCCCAAGGGACCAGTACTTC.

This clone was seen once. This chain uses TRBV7-9 with TRBJ1-4; TRBD1 agrees at 8 bases. The CDR3 loop spans 15 amino acids. V was clipped by 5 bases and J by 6 bases; unmatched bases: 8. CDR1 is SEHNR and CDR2 is FQNEAQ in the germline V gene (reference sequence). In nucleotides, the CDR3 is TGTGCCAGCAGCGCAAGACAGGGGACGGATGAAAAACTGTTTTTT. This translates into CASSARQGTDEKLFF.

This rearrangement joins TRBV27 to TRBJ2-7, with D perhaps matching TRBD1 or TRBD2 (6 bases each). The CDR3 is 17 amino acids. The germline V and J ends were trimmed by 4 bases and 3 bases, with 22 bases remaining between them. CDR1 MNHEY and CDR2 SMNVEV come from the germline V gene (reference sequence). Written as DNA, the CDR3 is TGTGCCAGCAGTTCGCCGCGTGGGGGGCGCAGATTCTACGAGCAGTACTTC. Translating gives CASSSPRGGRRFYEQYF.

The chain links TRBV28 to TRBJ2-3; D gene uncertain. Looked up from germline, CDR1 is MDHEN and CDR2 is SYDVKM. The CDR3 loop spans 14 amino acids. The V gene lost 6 bases and the J gene lost 0 bases, with 10 bases spanning the gap. CDR3 protein: CASSPPGSTDTQYF. CDR3 DNA: TGTGCCAGCAGCCCCCCCGGAAGCACAGATACGCAGTATTTT.

CDR3 residues: CASSGQGGNNQPQHF. Written as DNA, the CDR3 is TGTGCCAGCAGCGGACAGGGGGGTAACAATCAGCCCCAGCATTTT. The rearrangement uses TRBV2 and TRBJ1-5; 10 bases agree with TRBD1. The CDR3 sequence is 15 residues long. Germline V gene data show CDR1 as SNHLY and CDR2 as FYNNEI. V shed 6 bases, J shed 3 bases, and the junction held 5 bases outside the gene matches.

This chain links TRBV7-6 with TRBJ2-2; the match to TRBD2 covers 9 bases. V lost 1 base, J lost 2 bases, and 11 bases stayed unmatched. The germline V gene encodes CDR1 SGHVS and CDR2 FNYEAQ. This CDR3 is built from 19 residues. The DNA of the CDR3 is TGTGCCAGCAGCTTAGTAGATCATAGCGGGGGAGAAAACACCGGGGAGCTGTTTTTT. It encodes CASSLVDHSGGENTGELFF. The whole variable domain, remainder taken from reference TRBV7-6 and TRBJ2-2, is GAGVSQSPRYKVTKRGQDVALRCDPISGHVSLYWYRQALGQGPEFLTYFNYEAQQDKSGLPNDRFSAERPEGSISTLTIQRTEQRDSAMYRCASSLVDHSGGENTGELFFGEGSRLTVL.

This chain links TRBV9 with TRBJ2-7, with 7 bases that match TRBD1. The germline V gene has CDR1 SGDLS and CDR2 YYNGEE. With V trimmed by 1 base and J by 3 bases, 16 bases remained unmatched. The CDR3 has 18 amino acids. The CDR3 reads CASSVSDPAGTANYEQYF. CDR3 DNA: TGTGCCAGCAGCGTAAGTGATCCCGCCGGGACAGCGAACTACGAGCAGTACTTC.